These 23 T cell receptor beta chains share one sample of origin, sequenced in a study of OX40 agonist ivuxolimab in advanced cancers. Clones were read by immunoSEQ multiplex PCR, and TCRdb kept only the in-frame ones, dropping some. The table shows about 76,000 clones, with over 75% occurring only once. Source: CD4+ or CD8+ T cells sorted from blood, taken in a trial of the OX40 agonist ivuxolimab. The receptors come from an adult with an advanced solid tumor such as melanoma, head and neck, liver or kidney cancer.

The V and J genes are TRBV6-5 and TRBJ1-1; tentative D call: TRBD1 (6 bases). Trimming took 6 bases from V and 4 from J, leaving 12 bases between them. CDR1 is MNHEY, CDR2 SVGAGI, per germline. This CDR3 comprises 13 residues. CDR3 nucleotide sequence: TGTGCCAGCAGGATCGGACAGTCCACTGAAGCTTTCTTT. Translating gives CASRIGQSTEAFF.

The CDR3 region is CASFSTSGKHTGELFF. In nucleotides, the CDR3 is TGTGCCAGCTTTTCGACGAGCGGGAAACACACCGGGGAGCTGTTTTTT. The rearrangement links TRBV11-3 to TRBJ2-2; 7 bases align to TRBD2. This CDR3 region has 16 residues. Germline lookup yields CDR1 SGHNT and CDR2 YENEEA. The ends lost 8 bases at V and 3 bases at J; junction bases unmatched: 12. Drawing the rest from reference TRBV11-3 and TRBJ2-2, the complete variable domain is EAGVVQSPRYKIIEKKQPVAFWCNPISGHNTLYWYLQNLGQGPELLIRYENEEAVDDSQLPKDRFSAERLKGVDSTLKIQPAELGDSAVYLCASFSTSGKHTGELFFGEGSRLTVL.

The chain links TRBV7-2 to TRBJ2-7; the match to TRBD1 covers 7 bases. The V gene end was trimmed by 2 bases and the J gene end by 3 bases; junction bases not matched to a gene: 4. The CDR3 runs to 14 residues. The germline V gene has CDR1 SGHTA and CDR2 FQGNSA. In DNA, the CDR3 is TGTGCCAGCAGCTTATCCAGGACAGGCTACGAGCAGTACTTC. Amino acids: CASSLSRTGYEQYF.

The chain couples TRBV2 to TRBJ2-5; D unresolved. V lost 8 bases, J lost 2 bases, and 3 bases lay in between. The CDR3 totals 10 residues. CDR1 is SNHLY and CDR2 is FYNNEI in the germline V gene. The CDR3 loop is CASVQETQYF. CDR3 bases: TGTGCCAGCGTACAAGAGACCCAGTACTTC.

The V call is TRBV5-1, the J call TRBJ1-5; perhaps TRBD1 as D (5 bases). V was clipped by 2 bases and J by 1 base, with 13 bases between them. Germline lookup yields CDR1 SGHRS and CDR2 YFSETQ. This CDR3 spans 16 amino acids. The CDR3 is CASSLDGAKSNQPQHF. Here the CDR3 DNA reads TGCGCCAGCAGCTTAGACGGGGCTAAAAGCAATCAGCCCCAGCATTTT. The full variable domain, completed using reference TRBV5-1 and TRBJ1-5, is KAGVTQTPRYLIKTRGQQVTLSCSPISGHRSVSWYQQTPGQGLQFLFEYFSETQRNKGNFPGRFSGRQFSNSRSEMNVSTLELGDSALYLCASSLDGAKSNQPQHFGDGTRLSIL.

The chain links TRBV7-2 to TRBJ2-7; D is ambiguous. Germline CDR1 reads SGHTA; CDR2 reads FQGNSA. V lost 4 bases to trimming and J lost 4 bases, with 8 bases between them. The CDR3 has 12 amino acids. The DNA of the CDR3 is TGTGCCAGCAGCTCCCTAGGATACGAGCAGTACTTC. Encoded protein: CASSSLGYEQYF.

The chain employs TRBV19 and TRBJ2-7, with unresolved D. From germline, CDR1 is LNHDA and CDR2 SQIVND (reference sequence). The germline V and J ends were trimmed by 1 base and 2 bases, with 12 bases remaining between them. The CDR3 is 15 amino acids. DNA of the CDR3: TGTGCCAGTAGTATAGCCGGCCGCTATCCCTACGAGCAGTACTTC. Translating gives CASSIAGRYPYEQYF.

V is TRBV7-9 and J is TRBJ2-3, with D uncertain. The CDR3 contains 15 residues. Trimming took off 1 base at V and 0 bases at J, with 8 bases between the two ends. Per the germline V gene, CDR1 is SEHNR and CDR2 is FQNEAQ (reference sequence). Here the CDR3 reads CASSLEGFSTDTQYF. In DNA form, the CDR3 reads TGTGCCAGCAGCTTAGAGGGATTTAGCACAGATACGCAGTATTTT.

The chain employs TRBV7-8 and TRBJ1-1; D is undetermined. The CDR3 covers 12 residues. Trimming stripped 6 bases from V and 0 bases from J, with 5 bases between. CDR1 is SGHVS and CDR2 is FQNEAQ in the germline V gene. In DNA form, the CDR3 reads TGTGCCAGCAGGTCGATGAACACTGAAGCTTTCTTT. As protein: CASRSMNTEAFF.

The chain employs TRBV25-1 and TRBJ2-3, with 9 positions matching TRBD1. The ends lost 4 bases at V and 5 bases at J; junction bases unmatched: 10. Germline CDR1 and CDR2: MGHDK and SYGVNS. The CDR3 totals 16 residues. The CDR3 nucleotides read TGTGCCAGCAGTGGACACGGGACAGGGTTTAGAGATACGCAGTATTTT. Its protein is CASSGHGTGFRDTQYF.

Details on this clone: At one end, the junction sequence differs from germline, possibly due to a read error. V gene TRBV7-9 combines with J gene TRBJ2-7, with 7 positions matching TRBD2. The CDR3 is 13 residues long. In germline, CDR1 is SEHNR, CDR2 FQNEAQ (reference sequence). CDR3 residues: CASSLSGLAVLNF. CDR3 nucleotides: TGTGCCAGCAGCTTATCGGGGCTAGCGGTACTGAACTTC.

V gene TRBV7-2 combines with J gene TRBJ2-1; the match to TRBD1 covers 7 bases. The CDR3 is 12 residues long. J was trimmed by 9 bases and V by 5 bases; bases with no gene match: 4. The germline V gene has CDR1 SGHTA and CDR2 FQGNSA. CDR3 coding DNA: TGTGCCAGCAGCGACAGGGTTGGTGAGCAGTTCTTC. It translates to CASSDRVGEQFF.

The chain has TRBV7-2 and TRBJ2-2; TRBD2 matches at 9 bases. CDR3 length: 18 amino acids. Losses at the gene ends were 5 bases for V and 2 bases for J; bases not matched to a gene: 12. Germline V gene data show CDR1 as SGHTA and CDR2 as FQGNSA. CDR3 residues: CASSPRAGGGANTGELFF. The CDR3 nucleotides read TGTGCCAGCAGCCCCCGGGCGGGGGGGGGCGCCAACACCGGGGAGCTGTTTTTT.

In this sample, this clone turned up a few times. The chain employs TRBV7-2 and TRBJ1-6; TRBD1 matches at 7 bases. There are 15 residues in the CDR3. CDR1 and CDR2 from the germline V gene are SGHTA and FQGNSA. J gave up 6 bases and V 1 base, and 3 bases lay outside the gene matches. CDR3 nucleotide sequence: TGTGCCAGCAGCTTAGAGTACAGGGGTAATTCACCCCTCCACTTT. Translated, it gives CASSLEYRGNSPLHF. The full variable domain, completed using reference TRBV7-2 and TRBJ1-6, is GAGVSQSPSNKVTEKGKDVELRCDPISGHTALYWYRQSLGQGLEFLIYFQGNSAPDKSGLPSDRFSAERTGGSVSTLTIQRTQQEDSAVYLCASSLEYRGNSPLHFGNGTRLTVT.

This clone appeared a single time. V is TRBV7-8 and J is TRBJ1-2; no clear D gene. This CDR3 is built from 14 residues. The V gene's germline CDR1 is SGHVS and CDR2 FQNEAQ. V was shortened by 5 bases and J by 2 bases, with 12 bases between the two germline ends. The CDR3 coding sequence is TGTGCCAGCAGCCCAACGTCTCAGAACTATGGCTACACCTTC. Translated, it gives CASSPTSQNYGYTF.

The chain has TRBV19 and TRBJ1-1, with 9 bases identical to TRBD1. Germline V gene data show CDR1 as LNHDA and CDR2 as SQIVND (reference sequence). Trimming removed 5 bases from V and 1 base from J; junction bases left unmatched: 14. The CDR3 is 18 amino acids. CDR3 bases: TGTGCCAGTAGTGATCGGGACAGGGTTACTATTACGAACACTGAAGCTTTCTTT. As protein: CASSDRDRVTITNTEAFF.

The V gene is TRBV18, the J gene TRBJ1-2; D might be TRBD1 (5 bases). V lost 0 bases, J lost 4 bases, and 18 bases lay in between. CDR1 and CDR2 from the germline V gene are KGHSH and LQKENI. The CDR3 consists of 17 residues. The CDR3 sequence is CASSPPVLGERGYGYTF. In DNA, the CDR3 is TGTGCCAGCTCACCACCCGTCCTAGGGGAAAGGGGCTATGGCTACACCTTC.

The J gene is TRBJ1-2, the V gene TRBV19; the D gene is possibly TRBD1 (5 bases). V was cut by 6 bases and J by 8 bases, with 16 bases left in between. Looked up from germline, CDR1 is LNHDA and CDR2 is SQIVND (reference sequence). The CDR3 has 13 residues. CDR3 residues: CASRVRRAGGYTF. The CDR3 DNA reads as TGTGCCAGTAGGGTCCGCAGGGCTGGAGGCTACACCTTC.

The CDR3 nucleotides are TGTGCCAGCAGCAAAGTCGGCAGGAAAGCGGACAATGAGCAGTTCTTC. This encodes CASSKVGRKADNEQFF. The rearrangement links TRBV21-1 to TRBJ2-1; the table's TRBD2 call for D was not verified on the DNA. TRBV21-1 is deemed a pseudogene. The CDR3 is 16 amino acids.

This clone was seen just once. The rearrangement uses TRBV9 and TRBJ2-1; the match to TRBD2 covers 7 bases. The CDR3 runs to 15 residues. Germline V lookup: CDR1 SGDLS, CDR2 YYNGEE. The V segment lost 4 bases and the J segment 3 bases; nucleotides outside the gene matches: 7. Here the CDR3 DNA reads TGTGCCAGCAGCTCTAGACTAGCAGACTACAATGAGCAGTTCTTC. Translation gives CASSSRLADYNEQFF.

The chain has TRBV11-3 and TRBJ1-2, with TRBD1 matching 10 bases. After removal of 6 bases from V and 4 bases from J, the junction contained 8 bases not matched to a gene. CDR1 SGHNT and CDR2 YENEEA come from the germline V gene. The CDR3 contains 15 residues. CDR3 residues: CASSRTGTGAYGYTF. The CDR3 bases are TGTGCCAGCAGTCGAACCGGGACAGGGGCCTATGGCTACACCTTC.

This clone turned up a few times. The chain employs TRBV10-1 and TRBJ1-1; no clear D gene. CDR1 is WNHNN, CDR2 SYGVQD, per germline (reference sequence). V was cut by 3 bases and J by 1 base, with 9 bases left in between. This CDR3 has 14 amino acids. The CDR3 DNA follows: TGCGCCAGCAGTGACGAGACACCGAACACTGAAGCTTTCTTT. The encoded protein is CASSDETPNTEAFF.

V and J are TRBV5-1 and TRBJ1-4; no firm D call. CDR3 length: 15 amino acids. The germline V gene encodes CDR1 SGHRS and CDR2 YFSETQ. V lost 0 bases and J 0 bases, leaving 6 bases between the germline ends. This CDR3 reads CASSLEDSTNEKLFF. The CDR3 nucleotides are TGCGCCAGCAGCTTGGAGGACTCAACTAATGAAAAACTGTTTTTT.